A single sample is the source of the 23 T cell receptor beta chains below, sequenced in a study of CD8+CD57+ T cells in acquired aplastic anemia. It was genomic DNA that served as the template for profiling TCR beta VDJ and CDR3. TCRdb re-called the reads through MiXCR, storing one row per CDR3 protein. The data show approximately 200,000 distinct CDR3 sequences, 50% to 75% seen once. Sequencing was done on a sample of sorted CD4+, CD8+, or CD8+CD57+ T cells (not recorded which) from PBMCs. These receptors came from a human donor with severe aplastic anemia or a healthy control (not recorded which).

The chain is built from TRBV10-2 and TRBJ2-5; D is undetermined. V was clipped by 6 bases and J by 11 bases, with 19 bases between them. The CDR3 runs to 13 residues. Germline CDR1 reads WSHSY; CDR2 reads SAAADI. The CDR3, as DNA: TGCGCCAGCAGCCAAGAGTGGCGTCAGGCGCAGTACTTC. This encodes CASSQEWRQAQYF.

The table lists this clonotype with many counts. The J gene is TRBJ1-6, the V gene TRBV7-9; 9 nucleotides line up with TRBD1. Per the germline V gene, CDR1 is SEHNR and CDR2 is FQNEAQ (reference sequence). The CDR3 contains 16 residues. With V trimmed by 4 bases and J by 8 bases, 9 bases remained unmatched. CDR3 loop: CASSSQIQGAHSPLHF. The DNA for the CDR3 is TGTGCCAGCAGCTCGCAAATACAGGGGGCGCATTCACCCCTCCACTTT.

The V call is TRBV2, the J call TRBJ2-7; D may correspond to TRBD1 or TRBD2 (5 bases each). CDR3 length: 15 residues. V dropped 2 bases and J dropped 0 bases, with 11 bases sitting between them. Germline V gives CDR1 SNHLY, CDR2 FYNNEI. CDR3 nucleotide sequence: TGTGCCAGCAGTGAATGGGACGGAAGCTCCTACGAGCAGTACTTC. Translated, it gives CASSEWDGSSYEQYF. Filled out from reference TRBV2 and TRBJ2-7, the complete variable domain reads EPEVTQTPSHQVTQMGQEVILRCVPISNHLYFYWYRQILGQKVEFLVSFYNNEISEKSEIFDDQFSVERPDGSNFTLKIRSTKLEDSAMYFCASSEWDGSSYEQYFGPGTRLTVT.

The chain couples TRBV5-4 to TRBJ1-1; TRBD1 matches 9 bases. The germline V gene has CDR1 SGHNT and CDR2 YYREEE (reference sequence). The V and J ends lost 0 bases and 8 bases, in that order; junction bases with no gene match: 5. The CDR3 contains 14 residues. CDR3 nucleotide sequence: TGTGCCAGCAGCTTGGAACAGGGGGCTTGGGAAGCTTTCTTT. The encoded protein is CASSLEQGAWEAFF.

This chain connects TRBV25-1 to TRBJ2-7; 8 nucleotides align to TRBD1. This CDR3 has 16 amino acids. Germline loops: CDR1 MGHDK, CDR2 SYGVNS. J gave up 2 bases and V 4 bases, and 10 bases lay outside the gene matches. In DNA, the CDR3 is TGTGCCAGCAGTGTATCCCAGGAACAGGGGGCCTACGAGCAGTACTTC. It codes for CASSVSQEQGAYEQYF.

The J gene is TRBJ2-3, the V gene TRBV7-6; 7 bases are a match to TRBD1. Unmatched junction bases numbered 8, after V lost 5 bases and J lost 0 bases. In germline, CDR1 is SGHVS, CDR2 FNYEAQ. The CDR3 sequence is 16 residues long. The CDR3 region is CASSGRDRASTDTQYF. The CDR3 DNA follows: TGTGCCAGCAGCGGACGGGACAGAGCTAGCACAGATACGCAGTATTTT.

This chain links TRBV7-2 with TRBJ2-3; D might be TRBD1 (6 bases). Trimming took 5 bases from V and 3 from J, leaving 18 bases between them. The CDR3 runs 16 residues. CDR1 is SGHTA, CDR2 FQGNSA, per germline. In nucleotides, the CDR3 is TGTGCCAGCAGCAAACAGACGGACAGCCGAACAGATACGCAGTATTTT. Amino acids: CASSKQTDSRTDTQYF.

This clonotype was counted many times. J is TRBJ2-1 and V is TRBV14; D ambiguous. The CDR3 covers 11 residues. Germline lookup yields CDR1 SGHDN and CDR2 FVKESK. V dropped 1 base and J dropped 6 bases, with 1 base sitting between them. CDR3 loop: CASSQGNEQFF. CDR3 coding DNA: TGTGCCAGCAGCCAAGGCAATGAGCAGTTCTTC.

The chain has TRBV29-1 and TRBJ2-3, with TRBD1 identical over 7 bases. Per germline, CDR1 SQVTM and CDR2 ANQGSEA. CDR3 length equals 14 residues. The V gene end was trimmed by 6 bases and the J gene end by 0 bases; junction bases not matched to a gene: 6. CDR3 nucleotides: TGCAGCGTCAAGACAGGGCCTAGCACAGATACGCAGTATTTT. Translated: CSVKTGPSTDTQYF.

The chain joins TRBV20-1 to TRBJ2-3; the match to TRBD2 covers 9 bases. Germline V gene sequence: CDR1 DFQATT, CDR2 SNEGSKA (reference sequence). With 3 bases clipped from V and 4 bases from J, the junction kept 17 bases outside the gene matches. The CDR3 is 18 residues long. The CDR3 DNA sequence: TGCAGTGCTAGCCCGGCCGGGACTAGCTCCGGGTGGGCAGATACGCAGTATTTT. It yields the protein CSASPAGTSSGWADTQYF.

J is TRBJ2-2 and V is TRBV7-2, with D possibly being TRBD2 (6 bases). The germline V gene has CDR1 SGHTA and CDR2 FQGNSA. CDR3 length: 15 residues. The V and J ends lost 1 base and 4 bases respectively, with 10 bases between them. CDR3 protein: CASSLGGVVTGELFF. The CDR3 coding sequence is TGTGCCAGCAGCTTAGGGGGGGTCGTCACCGGGGAGCTGTTTTTT.

This clonotype is a singleton in its sample. The rearrangement links TRBV7-9 to TRBJ2-2; TRBD1 matches at 8 bases. J gave up 8 bases and V 5 bases, and 10 bases lay outside the gene matches. Germline lookup yields CDR1 SEHNR and CDR2 FQNEAQ (reference sequence). The CDR3 covers 15 residues. In DNA form, the CDR3 reads TGTGCCAGCAGCCCCCAGGGACAGGAGCCAGGGGAGCTGTTTTTT. Protein sequence: CASSPQGQEPGELFF.

On this clonotype: Since no conserved phenylalanine or tryptophan closes the CDR3, a read error is the likely cause. The DNA is omitted, as the CDR3 cannot be located on it reliably, and the CDR3 follows TCRdb's listing. The chain uses TRBV5-1 and TRBJ2-6; TRBD1 is taken as the D call from the table, unchecked against the DNA. Per the germline V gene, CDR1 is SGHRS and CDR2 is YFSETQ. 9 amino acids form the CDR3, both terminal residues included. This CDR3 is CASSLSPGQ.

This clonotype has a count of ten or more. Here the CDR3 reads CASSFPASTDTQYF. In nucleotides, the CDR3 is TGTGCCAGCAGTTTCCCGGCAAGCACAGATACGCAGTATTTT. The chain combines TRBV12-3 or TRBV12-4 with TRBJ2-3; no definite D call. The CDR3 extends over 14 amino acids. The V end lost 3 bases, the J end lost 0 bases, and 7 bases lay between the germline ends.

The V and J genes are TRBV20-1 and TRBJ2-1; no definite D call. V lost 0 bases, J lost 1 base, and 13 bases lay in between. This CDR3 region has 16 residues. Germline V gives CDR1 DFQATT, CDR2 SNEGSKA (reference sequence). The CDR3 spells CSARDVNYSSYNEQFF. DNA for the CDR3: TGCAGTGCTAGAGATGTGAATTATTCTTCCTACAATGAGCAGTTCTTC.

The chain employs TRBV20-1 and TRBJ1-4; a possible D gene is TRBD1 (5 bases). The CDR3 extends over 11 amino acids. Germline CDR1 and CDR2: DFQATT and SNEGSKA (reference sequence). The CDR3 DNA is TGCGCGGGGCGGCTGAATGAAAAACTGTTTTTT. It translates to CAGRLNEKLFF.

This clonotype was seen repeatedly, ten times or more. The rearrangement links TRBV6-9 to TRBJ1-1, with D perhaps TRBD1 (5 bases). CDR1 and CDR2 from the germline V gene are MNHGY and SVAAGI. This CDR3 has 16 amino acids. Trimming left V 1 base short and J 2 bases short, with 14 bases between. This CDR3 reads CASSYWGYPLNTEAFF. As DNA, the CDR3 is TGTGCCAGCAGTTATTGGGGGTATCCTCTTAACACTGAAGCTTTCTTT.

This clonotype was observed once. V and J are TRBV20-1 and TRBJ2-5; D possibly uses TRBD1 or TRBD2 (5 bases each). The germline V gene has CDR1 DFQATT and CDR2 SNEGSKA (reference sequence). The CDR3 is 14 amino acids. In nucleotides, the CDR3 is TGCAGACAATCCGGGACCCAGGTAACGGAGACCCAGTACTTC. The encoded protein is CRQSGTQVTETQYF.

V and J are TRBV12-3 or TRBV12-4 and TRBJ1-1; D not resolved. Trimming took 4 bases from V and 4 from J, leaving 10 bases between them. The length of the CDR3 is 13 residues. As DNA, the CDR3 is TGTGCCAGCAGTTCTTCAATGATCACTGAAGCTTTCTTT. It translates to CASSSSMITEAFF.

This clonotype showed up many times. V gene TRBV5-1 combines with J gene TRBJ2-7; D is unclear. Per germline, CDR1 SGHRS and CDR2 YFSETQ. V lost 4 bases and J lost 3, with 14 bases in between. The length of the CDR3 is 14 residues. This CDR3 is CASSLGRSDYEQYF. The CDR3 nucleotides are TGCGCCAGCAGCCTCGGTAGGTCCGACTACGAGCAGTACTTC.

The rearrangement links TRBV10-3 to TRBJ1-2; D not resolved. Germline V gene data show CDR1 as ENHRY and CDR2 as SYGVKD. V lost 2 bases and J lost 0, with 16 bases in between. This CDR3 comprises 17 residues. The CDR3: CAISESPVGRANYGYTF. CDR3 sequence (DNA): TGTGCCATCAGTGAGAGTCCGGTCGGGCGAGCTAACTATGGCTACACCTTC.

V usage is TRBV5-4 and J usage is TRBJ2-5, with D perhaps matching TRBD1 (6 bases). Germline V gives CDR1 SGHNT, CDR2 YYREEE (reference sequence). There are 14 residues in the CDR3. V dropped 4 bases and J dropped 4 bases, with 14 bases sitting between them. CDR3 residues: CASSQEGRGETQYF. CDR3 sequence (DNA): TGTGCCAGCAGCCAAGAAGGCAGGGGAGAGACCCAGTACTTC.

V usage is TRBV20-1 and J usage is TRBJ2-6; maybe TRBD2 (6 bases). The CDR3 spans 14 residues. Germline values: CDR1 DFQATT, CDR2 SNEGSKA (reference sequence). Between the trimmed V and J ends, which lost 1 base and 2 bases, there was a span of 6 bases. CDR3 sequence: CSARGGAGANVLTF. CDR3 coding DNA: TGCAGTGCTAGAGGGGGGGCTGGGGCCAACGTCCTGACTTTC.